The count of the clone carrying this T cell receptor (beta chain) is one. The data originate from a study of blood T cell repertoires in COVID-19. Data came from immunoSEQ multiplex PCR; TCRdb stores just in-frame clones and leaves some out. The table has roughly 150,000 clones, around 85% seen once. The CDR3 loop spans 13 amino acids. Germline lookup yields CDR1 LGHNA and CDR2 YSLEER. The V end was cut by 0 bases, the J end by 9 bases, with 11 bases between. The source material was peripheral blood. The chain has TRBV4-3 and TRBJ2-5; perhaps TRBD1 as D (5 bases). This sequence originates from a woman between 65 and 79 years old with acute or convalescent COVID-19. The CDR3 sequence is CASSQDALGAQYF. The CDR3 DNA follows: TGCGCCAGCAGCCAAGATGCCTTAGGGGCCCAGTACTTC.